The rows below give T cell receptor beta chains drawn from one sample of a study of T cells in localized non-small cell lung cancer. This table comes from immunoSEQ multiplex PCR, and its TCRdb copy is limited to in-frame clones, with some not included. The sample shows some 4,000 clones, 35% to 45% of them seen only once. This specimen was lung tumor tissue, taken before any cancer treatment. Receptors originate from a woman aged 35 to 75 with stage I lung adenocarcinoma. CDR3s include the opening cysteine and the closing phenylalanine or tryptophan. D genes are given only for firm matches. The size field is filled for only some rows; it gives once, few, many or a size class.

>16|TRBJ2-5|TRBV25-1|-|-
TGTGCCAGCAGTGAATCCGGAGGGGGCAAGTGGGAGACCCAGTACTTC
CASSESGGGKWETQYF
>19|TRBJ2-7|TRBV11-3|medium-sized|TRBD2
TGTGCCAGCAGCTCCCCGAGACTAGCGGAATACGTGGGGGTCGGGGAGCAGTACTTC
CASSSPRLAEYVGVGEQYF
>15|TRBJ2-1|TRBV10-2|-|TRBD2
TGCGCCAGCAGTGAGCTGCGCGGGAGATACGATGAGCAGTTCTTC
CASSELRGRYDEQFF
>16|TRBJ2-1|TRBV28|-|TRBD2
TGTGCCAGCAGTTCTTGGACTAGCGGGAGTCACAATGAGCAGTTCTTC
CASSSWTSGSHNEQFF
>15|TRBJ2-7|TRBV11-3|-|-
TGTGCCAGCAGCGAGGGATCCGGGACTTTCTACGAGCAGTACTTC
CASSEGSGTFYEQYF
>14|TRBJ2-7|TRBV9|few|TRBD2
TGTGCCAGCACGTTTGCTAGCGGAACCTACGAGCAGTACTTC
CASTFASGTYEQYF
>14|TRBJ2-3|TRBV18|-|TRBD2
TGTGCCAGCTCTCTGACTAGCGGTTCAGATACGCAGTATTTT
CASSLTSGSDTQYF
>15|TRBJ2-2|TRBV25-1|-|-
TGTGCCAGCAGGGATCCGGGGGACGGAACCGGGGAGCTGTTTTTT
CASRDPGDGTGELFF
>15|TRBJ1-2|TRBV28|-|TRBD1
TGTGCCAGCAGTTTACGCGACAGGGGGGACTATGGCTACACCTTC
CASSLRDRGDYGYTF
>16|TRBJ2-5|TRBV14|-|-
TGTGCCAGCAGCCGGTTGACGGACAGAGACCAAGAGACCCAGTACTTC
CASSRLTDRDQETQYF
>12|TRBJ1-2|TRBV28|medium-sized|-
TGTGCCAGCAGTTCATTGGGCAGGGGCTACACCTTC
CASSSLGRGYTF
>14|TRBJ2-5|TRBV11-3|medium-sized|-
TGTGCCAGCAGCTTGGCGTCTTACCAAGAGACCCAGTACTTC
CASSLASYQETQYF
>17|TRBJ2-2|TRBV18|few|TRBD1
TGTGCCAGCTCACCGGAGCCGGGACAGGGTAACACCGGGGAGCTGTTTTTT
CASSPEPGQGNTGELFF
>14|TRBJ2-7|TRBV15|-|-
TGTGCCACCAGCAGAGGTGGCCTAATCTACGAGCAGTACTTC
CATSRGGLIYEQYF
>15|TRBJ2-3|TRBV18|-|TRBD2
TGTGCCAGCTCACCCGGGACTAGCGGGAGGAATACGCAGTATTTT
CASSPGTSGRNTQYF
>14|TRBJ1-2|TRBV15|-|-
TGTGCCACCAGCAGAGATCGAGCTTCCTATGGCTACACCTTC
CATSRDRASYGYTF
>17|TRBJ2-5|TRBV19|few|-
TGTGCCAGTAGTATACTCCCTCACAGGGGGGGGCAAGAGACCCAGTACTTC
CASSILPHRGGQETQYF
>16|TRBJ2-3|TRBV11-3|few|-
TGTGCCAGCAGCCAACTGCGGTTTGGAAACACAGATACGCAGTATTTT
CASSQLRFGNTDTQYF
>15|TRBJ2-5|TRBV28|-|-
TGTGCCAGCACCCCCCCGAAGGGCGAAGGAGAGACCCAGTACTTC
CASTPPKGEGETQYF
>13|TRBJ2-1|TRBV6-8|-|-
TGTGCCAGCTTTGGGACCGTGGGGAATGAGCAGTTCTTC
CASFGTVGNEQFF
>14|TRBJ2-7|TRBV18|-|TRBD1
TGTGCCAGCTCACCGGTGGGACAGGGAAACGAGCAGTACTTC
CASSPVGQGNEQYF
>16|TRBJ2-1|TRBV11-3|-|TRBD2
TGTGCCAGCAGTCTAGGGACTAGCGGGAGGGACCATGAGCAGTTCTTC
CASSLGTSGRDHEQFF
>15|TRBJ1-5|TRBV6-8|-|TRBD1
TGTGCCAGCAGCTCTACGACAGGGGTTGATCAGCCCCAGCATTTT
CASSSTTGVDQPQHF
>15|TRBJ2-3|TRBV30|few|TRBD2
TGTGCCTGGAGTGTTGGTAGCGGGAGTGCAGATACGCAGTATTTT
CAWSVGSGSADTQYF
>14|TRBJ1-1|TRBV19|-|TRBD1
TGTGCCAGTAGCCCTGGACAGGGGTCGACTGAAGCTTTCTTT
CASSPGQGSTEAFF
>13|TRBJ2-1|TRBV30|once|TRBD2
TGTGCCTGGAGGCGTCTAGCGGGAGCTGAGCAGTTCTTC
CAWRRLAGAEQFF
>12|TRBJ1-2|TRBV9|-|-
TGTGCCAGCGCCCTTGGGGGAGGTGGCTACACCTTC
CASALGGGGYTF
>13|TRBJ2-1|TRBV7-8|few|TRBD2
TGTGCCAGTACTAGCGGGAGTAAAGATGAGCAGTTCTTC
CASTSGSKDEQFF
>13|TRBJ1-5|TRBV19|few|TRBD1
TGTGCCAGTAGACAGGGGGGTGATCAGCCCCAGCATTTT
CASRQGGDQPQHF
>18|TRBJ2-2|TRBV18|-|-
TGTGCCAGCTCACCCCAAAGAACGGGAGTCGCGAACACCGGGGAGCTGTTTTTT
CASSPQRTGVANTGELFF
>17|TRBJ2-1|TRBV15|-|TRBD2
TGTGCCACCAGCAGAGATCCGACTAGCGGAACCTACAATGAGCAGTTCTTC
CATSRDPTSGTYNEQFF
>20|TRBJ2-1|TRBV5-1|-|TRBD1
TGCGCCAGCAGCCTCGGACAGGGGAAGGGCGGGAGAGATAGGAGCAATGAGCAGTTCTTC
CASSLGQGKGGRDRSNEQFF
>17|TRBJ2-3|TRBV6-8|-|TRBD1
TGTGCCAGCAGTACCGGACAGGGGGCAGCGGGCACAGATACGCAGTATTTT
CASSTGQGAAGTDTQYF
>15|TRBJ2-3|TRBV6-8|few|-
TGTGCCAGCAGTTTGGCCCTTGGGACTTACGATACGCAGTATTTT
CASSLALGTYDTQYF
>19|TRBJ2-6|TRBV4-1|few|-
TGCGCCAGCAGCCAAATTGGCGGCAGGGATCTCTCTGGGGCCAACGTCCTGACTTTC
CASSQIGGRDLSGANVLTF
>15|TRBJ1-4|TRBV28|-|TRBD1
TGTGCCAGCATGAACCCCACAGGGGGCGGTGAAAAACTGTTTTTT
CASMNPTGGGEKLFF
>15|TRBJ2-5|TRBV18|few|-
TGTGCCAGCTCACTTTCCGACAGGCACCAAGAGACCCAGTACTTC
CASSLSDRHQETQYF
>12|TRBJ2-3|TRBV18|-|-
TGTGCCAGCTCACCAGGACGCGGTACGCAGTATTTT
CASSPGRGTQYF
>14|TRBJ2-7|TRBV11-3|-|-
TGTGCCAGCAGCTTACGGGACCTAGGGGCCGAGCAGTACTTC
CASSLRDLGAEQYF
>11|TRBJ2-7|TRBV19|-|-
TGTGCCAGCAAGGGTGGCATAGAGCAGTACTTC
CASKGGIEQYF
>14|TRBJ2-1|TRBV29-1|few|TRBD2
TGCAGCTCGGGAGGGAGGGCCTCCTACAATGAGCAGTTCTTC
CSSGGRASYNEQFF
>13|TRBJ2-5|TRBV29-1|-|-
TGCAGCGTTGAAGGGGACTGGGAGAGGACCCAGTACTTC
CSVEGDWERTQYF
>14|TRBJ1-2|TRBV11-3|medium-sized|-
TGTGCCAGCCGAGGTGGGCAGTCTGCCTATGGCTACACCTTC
CASRGGQSAYGYTF